The sequence of this T cell receptor beta chain was determined in a study of T cells after posttransplantation cyclophosphamide. Study conclusions and caveats: TRB overlap between skin or GI tissue T cells and blood was limited. TRB clonality was highly associated with recipient CMV seropositivity and reactivation.

V shed 5 bases and J 2 bases; nucleotides not matched to a gene: 7. Germline CDR1 reads MDHEN; CDR2 reads SYDVKM. The CDR3 runs 15 residues. Of note for this clone: Antigen unknown.

Peripheral blood was collected from the related graft donor on the marrow donation day. TCRdb's table, derived via immunoSEQ multiplex PCR, lists solely in-frame clones and lacks some. The sample lists around 50,000 clones; about 90% were seen once. The rearrangement uses TRBV28 and TRBJ2-7; TRBD2 aligns across 9 bases. The TCR was taken from a woman aged 45 to 65 in good health and a related stem cell transplant donor. Sequencing was done on a sample of PBMCs. The CDR3 DNA is TGTGCCAGCAGTGTCCGAGGACTAGCGCCCTACGAGCAGTACTTC. This translates into CASSVRGLAPYEQYF.